This record looks at one T cell receptor beta chain sequence and its context. Its antigen remains unknown. Autoimmune disease history or systemic immunosuppression was exclusionary. Sequencing used immunoSEQ multiplex PCR; TCRdb keeps in-frame clones, though not all of them. The sample carries about 81,000 clones, 88% recorded once. The data belong to a study of OX40 agonist ivuxolimab in advanced cancers. On the study more broadly: Allowance was made for prior anti-PD-1, anti-PD-L1 or anti-CTLA-4 therapy, and 40% had some. Patients achieving partial responses numbered three: one hepatocellular carcinoma case and two cutaneous melanoma cases. Regarding the study as a whole: Expansion of clones was among the lowest in partial responders at 0.1-3.0 mg/kg.

The receptor comes from an adult with an advanced solid tumor such as melanoma, head and neck, liver or kidney cancer. This specimen consisted of CD4+ or CD8+ T cells sorted from blood, obtained in a trial of the OX40 agonist ivuxolimab.

The DNA of the CDR3 is TGTGCCAGCAGCTTCGGGGACAGGGGTGAGACCCAGTACTTC. Its translation: CASSFGDRGETQYF. The chain couples TRBV5-4 to TRBJ2-5, with 10 bases that match TRBD1. Trimming at V came to 2 bases and at J to 5 bases, leaving 3 bases not matched to a gene. The CDR3 is 14 amino acids. Germline V lookup: CDR1 SGHNT, CDR2 YYREEE (reference sequence).